These 25 T cell receptor beta chains share one sample of origin, sequenced in a study of blood T cell repertoires in COVID-19 (dated by TCRdb to the early 2020s). Library generation was performed with the immunoSEQ multiplex PCR assay. As stored in TCRdb, this immuneACCESS dataset retains in-frame rearrangements with V and J assigned. A fraction of the clones does not appear; measured against another copy, unresolved V genes explain less than half of the discrepancy, and the remainder lacks a known reason. Recorded for this sample are over 30,000 clones; approximately 89% of them occurred a single time. Clones ranked in the top ten supply approximately 9.5% of the sample. The material sequenced was peripheral blood. The receptors were sampled from a human donor in a cohort sampled during active COVID-19.

The chain uses TRBV19 and TRBJ1-2; the D is unclear. There are 13 residues in the CDR3. V shed 7 bases and J shed 4 bases, with 13 bases lying between them. Germline lookup yields CDR1 LNHDA and CDR2 SQIVND (reference sequence). The CDR3 spells CASIGVDIYGYTF. In DNA, the CDR3 is TGTGCCAGTATCGGGGTCGACATCTATGGCTACACCTTC.

The table lists this clone with a count of one. V gene TRBV6-4 combines with J gene TRBJ1-2; possibly TRBD1 for D (5 bases). The CDR3 runs 13 residues. V was shortened by 3 bases and J by 10 bases, with 15 bases between the two germline ends. Germline assignment: CDR1 MRHNA and CDR2 SNTAGT. This chain's CDR3 is CASSENPQGPYTF. The CDR3 DNA reads TGTGCCAGCAGTGAAAATCCGCAGGGTCCCTACACCTTC.

In its sample, this clone was seen once. J is TRBJ2-7 and V is TRBV11-2, with 8 nucleotides matching TRBD1. Looked up from germline, CDR1 is SGHAT and CDR2 is FQNNGV. The V and J ends lost 4 bases and 0 bases, in that order; junction bases with no gene match: 8. The CDR3 is 16 residues long. The CDR3 sequence is CASSSGTGRTSYEQYF. For the CDR3, the DNA is TGTGCCAGCAGCTCTGGGACAGGCCGAACCTCCTACGAGCAGTACTTC. Using reference TRBV11-2 and TRBJ2-7 for the parts outside the CDR3, the full variable domain is EAGVAQSPRYKIIEKRQSVAFWCNPISGHATLYWYQQILGQGPKLLIQFQNNGVVDDSQLPKDRFSAERLKGVDSTLKIQPAKLEDSAVYLCASSSGTGRTSYEQYFGPGTRLTVT.

J is TRBJ2-3 and V is TRBV19, with TRBD1 matching over 7 bases. CDR3 length: 16 residues. The germline gives CDR1 LNHDA, CDR2 SQIVND (reference sequence). J was trimmed by 1 base and V by 5 bases; bases with no gene match: 9. The CDR3 sequence: CASSARQGAGTDTQYF. In nucleotides, the CDR3 is TGTGCCAGTAGTGCACGACAGGGTGCCGGCACAGATACGCAGTATTTT.

The rearrangement links TRBV10-3 to TRBJ2-5, with D uncertain. CDR3 length equals 14 residues. Germline CDR1 is ENHRY and CDR2 is SYGVKD. Between the trimmed V and J ends, which lost 5 bases and 0 bases, there was a span of 10 bases. CDR3 sequence (DNA): TGTGCCATCAGTCTGGCAGGCAACCAAGAGACCCAGTACTTC. It translates to CAISLAGNQETQYF.

The chain carries TRBV28 and TRBJ1-4; D possibly corresponds to TRBD1 (6 bases). V gave up 3 bases and J gave up 7 bases, with 15 bases separating them. The length of the CDR3 is 15 residues. Looked up from germline, CDR1 is MDHEN and CDR2 is SYDVKM. The CDR3 is CASSFPRGSGEKLFF. CDR3 DNA sequence: TGTGCCAGCAGTTTCCCCAGGGGCTCGGGTGAAAAACTGTTTTTT.

J is TRBJ1-5 and V is TRBV15; D might be TRBD1 (5 bases). The CDR3 spans 16 residues. V lost 1 base and J 4 bases, leaving 14 bases between the germline ends. In germline, CDR1 is LNHNV, CDR2 YYDKDF (reference sequence). CDR3 bases: TGTGCCACCAGCAGAGTTACAGGATCTTGGAATCAGCCCCAGCATTTT. This gives the protein CATSRVTGSWNQPQHF.

This chain links TRBV10-3 with TRBJ1-2; TRBD1 matches 8 bases. Germline CDR1 ENHRY, CDR2 SYGVKD. With 5 bases clipped from V and 2 bases from J, the junction kept 4 bases outside the gene matches. There are 14 residues in the CDR3. The CDR3 is CAISSRTGNYGYTF. The CDR3, as DNA: TGTGCCATCAGTTCTAGGACAGGGAACTATGGCTACACCTTC.

The rearrangement joins TRBV25-1 to TRBJ2-1; D is undetermined. The CDR3 runs to 15 residues. Deletions cut 6 bases from V and 0 bases from J, with 12 bases between. The germline V gene has CDR1 MGHDK and CDR2 SYGVNS. CDR3 nucleotide sequence: TGTGCCAGCAGCCCAGGTCAGAGCTCCTACAATGAGCAGTTCTTC. This codes for CASSPGQSSYNEQFF.

J is TRBJ1-2 and V is TRBV15, with D possibly being TRBD1 (6 bases). From germline, CDR1 is LNHNV and CDR2 YYDKDF (reference sequence). The CDR3 is 16 residues long. Deletions cut 3 bases from V and 2 bases from J, with 16 bases between. The CDR3 bases are TGTGCCACCAGCAGTGGGGGGGGGCCCTTCAACTATGGCTACACCTTC. It codes for CATSSGGGPFNYGYTF. The whole variable domain, filled in from reference TRBV15 and TRBJ1-2, reads DAMVIQNPRYQVTQFGKPVTLSCSQTLNHNVMYWYQQKSSQAPKLLFHYYDKDFNNEADTPDNFQSRRPNTSFCFLDIRSPGLGDTAMYLCATSSGGGPFNYGYTFGSGTRLTVV.

The chain has TRBV10-2 and TRBJ2-1; TRBD2 agrees at 10 bases. Germline V gives CDR1 WSHSY, CDR2 SAAADI. Unmatched junction bases numbered 8, after V lost 8 bases and J lost 7 bases. This CDR3 is built from 14 residues. CDR3 DNA: TGCGCCAGCCTAGCTAGCGGGGGCGGGAATGAGCAGTTCTTC. It yields the protein CASLASGGGNEQFF.

The J gene is TRBJ2-7, the V gene TRBV19, with D perhaps TRBD2 (6 bases). In germline, CDR1 is LNHDA, CDR2 SQIVND (reference sequence). The length of the CDR3 is 14 residues. The ends were cut back, 3 bases at V and 5 bases at J, with 14 bases in the middle. This CDR3 reads CASSISQGGDEQYF. The CDR3 DNA is TGTGCCAGTAGTATCAGCCAGGGCGGGGACGAGCAGTACTTC.

The V call is TRBV3-1 (or the pseudogene TRBV3-2), the J call TRBJ2-3; 12 bases align to TRBD2. J gave up 3 bases and V 4 bases, and 5 bases lay outside the gene matches. The germline V gene has CDR1 LGHDT and CDR2 YNNKEL (reference sequence). The CDR3 is 16 residues long. In DNA form, the CDR3 reads TGTGCCAGCAGCCGAGAGACTAGCGGGGGAACAGATACGCAGTATTTT. Amino acids: CASSRETSGGTDTQYF.

This chain links TRBV6-5 with TRBJ1-5; perhaps TRBD1 as D (6 bases). V was cut by 10 bases and J by 5 bases, with 18 bases left in between. Germline CDR1 reads MNHEY; CDR2 reads SVGAGI. CDR3 length equals 14 residues. In nucleotides, the CDR3 is TGTGCCACCTTTGACAACAGGGTCGATCAGCCCCAGCATTTT. It translates to CATFDNRVDQPQHF.

The sample holds one count of this clone. The rearrangement uses TRBV20-1 and TRBJ1-2, with D possibly matching TRBD1 (6 bases). The CDR3 runs 14 residues. The germline CDR1 and CDR2 sequences are DFQATT and SNEGSKA (reference sequence). V dropped 3 bases and J dropped 5 bases, with 16 bases sitting between them. CDR3 coding DNA: TGCAGTGCTAGTAACCCGCGGGGGCGTTATGGCTACACCTTC. This gives the protein CSASNPRGRYGYTF.

The chain joins TRBV7-2 to TRBJ2-3; 13 bases fit TRBD2. V lost 1 base and J lost 2; bases outside the gene matches: 3. The V gene's germline CDR1 is SGHTA and CDR2 FQGNSA. The CDR3 contains 17 residues. The CDR3 is CASSLGLAGGTTDTQYF. The CDR3 DNA is TGTGCCAGCAGCTTAGGACTAGCGGGGGGTACCACAGATACGCAGTATTTT.

V usage is TRBV10-3 and J usage is TRBJ2-7, with 11 bases matching TRBD1. V dropped 10 bases and J dropped 3; count of bases not matched to a gene: 5. The germline V gene has CDR1 ENHRY and CDR2 SYGVKD. The CDR3 is made up of 13 amino acids. The CDR3 DNA reads as TGTGCCACTGCCGGGACAGGGGGCTACGAGCAGTACTTC. Its translation is CATAGTGGYEQYF.

J is TRBJ2-3 and V is TRBV5-4; D possibly corresponds to TRBD1 (5 bases). This CDR3 region has 16 residues. V was clipped by 0 bases and J by 2 bases, with 13 bases between them. The germline V gene encodes CDR1 SGHNT and CDR2 YYREEE (reference sequence). CDR3 DNA sequence: TGTGCCAGCAGCTTGGCCGGGTCTGGGGCCACAGATACGCAGTATTTT. Translated: CASSLAGSGATDTQYF.

In this sample, this clone turned up once. V is TRBV7-9 and J is TRBJ1-2; 10 bases align to TRBD1. Germline-derived CDR1 and CDR2 are SEHNR and FQNEAQ (reference sequence). This CDR3 spans 15 amino acids. After removal of 7 bases from V and 5 bases from J, the junction contained 10 bases not matched to a gene. The CDR3 spells CASTQGGQGKYGYTF. The DNA of the CDR3 is TGTGCCAGCACCCAGGGGGGACAGGGGAAATATGGCTACACCTTC.

DNA of the CDR3: TGTGCCAGCAGCTTACAGGGGCAGGAGGAAAAACTGTTTTTT. It translates to CASSLQGQEEKLFF. This chain connects TRBV13 to TRBJ1-4; TRBD1 is a possible D gene (6 bases). The germline CDR1 and CDR2 sequences are PRHDT and FYEKMQ (reference sequence). There are 14 residues in the CDR3. V lost 2 bases and J 8 bases, leaving 12 bases between the germline ends.

The chain has TRBV19 and TRBJ2-3, with unresolved D. Germline V gives CDR1 LNHDA, CDR2 SQIVND (reference sequence). The CDR3 runs to 13 residues. Trimming cost V 6 bases and J 2 bases, with 9 bases left between them. In nucleotides, the CDR3 is TGTGCCAGTAGCCAGATGAACACAGATACGCAGTATTTT. It codes for CASSQMNTDTQYF.

The chain recombines TRBV12-3 or TRBV12-4 with TRBJ2-1, with D possibly TRBD1 on 5 matching bases. This CDR3 contains 13 residues. Trimming stripped 5 bases from V and 1 base from J, with 6 bases between. The DNA for the CDR3 is TGTGCCAGCAGTAGGGGTTCCTACAATGAGCAGTTCTTC. Encoded protein: CASSRGSYNEQFF.

The rearrangement joins TRBV15 to TRBJ2-5; 12 nucleotides line up with TRBD1. Unmatched junction bases numbered 7, after V lost 2 bases and J lost 3 bases. CDR3 length equals 17 residues. The germline CDR1 and CDR2 sequences are LNHNV and YYDKDF (reference sequence). The DNA for the CDR3 is TGTGCCACCAGCAGAAATCCGGGACAGGGGGCGAAAGAGACCCAGTACTTC. Translated: CATSRNPGQGAKETQYF. The entire variable domain, with the rest obtained from reference TRBV15 and TRBJ2-5, is as follows: DAMVIQNPRYQVTQFGKPVTLSCSQTLNHNVMYWYQQKSSQAPKLLFHYYDKDFNNEADTPDNFQSRRPNTSFCFLDIRSPGLGDTAMYLCATSRNPGQGAKETQYFGPGTRLLVL.

V and J are TRBV15 and TRBJ1-1; D unclear. The CDR3 runs to 13 residues. Germline-derived CDR1 and CDR2 are LNHNV and YYDKDF (reference sequence). V lost 0 bases and J 3 bases, leaving 5 bases between the germline ends. CDR3 sequence (DNA): TGTGCCACCAGCAGAGATCCCGACACTGAAGCTTTCTTT. Amino acid sequence: CATSRDPDTEAFF.

This sequence joins TRBV6-5 and TRBJ1-2; D uncertain. The CDR3 sequence is 14 residues long. CDR1 is MNHEY, CDR2 SVGAGI, per germline. V was clipped by 7 bases and J by 4 bases, with 16 bases between them. CDR3 sequence: CASILGPDAYGYTF. The CDR3 coding sequence is TGTGCCAGCATACTAGGACCGGATGCCTATGGCTACACCTTC.